A single sample is the source of the 27 T cell receptor beta chains below, sequenced in a study of blood T cell repertoires in COVID-19. Assay: immunoSEQ multiplex PCR; the TCRdb copy retains only in-frame clones and omits some. Altogether roughly 570,000 clones are present, 85% to 90% being singletons, with the ten largest covering about 8.2%. Input material: peripheral blood. These receptors were obtained from a woman in her forties or fifties with COVID-19, enrolled during active disease.

The chain combines TRBV11-2 with TRBJ2-5; the D gene is possibly TRBD2 (6 bases). V was shortened by 6 bases and J by 3 bases, with 17 bases between the two germline ends. The CDR3 has 15 residues. Germline CDR1 SGHAT, CDR2 FQNNGV. CDR3 sequence: CASRPTWDSEETQYF. The CDR3 DNA sequence: TGTGCCAGCAGACCCACCTGGGACTCAGAAGAGACCCAGTACTTC.

This chain connects TRBV19 to TRBJ1-5; D possibly corresponds to TRBD1 (5 bases). The CDR3 runs to 14 residues. Germline CDR1 LNHDA, CDR2 SQIVND (reference sequence). V was trimmed by 8 bases and J by 0 bases, leaving 11 bases between them. As DNA, the CDR3 is TGTGCCAGTGGGGGGGGGAATAGCAATCAGCCCCAGCATTTT. This encodes CASGGGNSNQPQHF.

The CDR3 loop is CAWRGLAGGQFSTDTQYF. The CDR3 DNA reads TGTGCCTGGAGGGGACTAGCGGGGGGGCAATTTAGCACAGATACGCAGTATTTT. The chain links TRBV30 to TRBJ2-3; 16 nucleotides agree with TRBD2. CDR1 and CDR2 from the germline V gene are GTSNPN and SVGIG (reference sequence). The CDR3 totals 18 residues. V trimming: 3 bases; J trimming: 0 bases; junction bases outside the gene matches: 6.

This chain joins TRBV7-2 and TRBJ2-3; D unclear. The V end was cut by 5 bases, the J end by 7 bases, with 13 bases between. Germline V gene lookup returns CDR1 SGHTA and CDR2 FQGNSA. The CDR3 loop spans 13 amino acids. CDR3 loop: CASSPEFQNTQYF. The CDR3 nucleotides are TGTGCCAGCAGCCCCGAATTCCAGAATACGCAGTATTTT.

V is TRBV9 and J is TRBJ2-7; D may be TRBD2 (5 bases). The CDR3 is 12 residues long. Germline CDR1 is SGDLS and CDR2 is YYNGEE. Trimming took 5 bases from V and 6 from J, leaving 12 bases between them. This CDR3 is CASSGPEGEQYF. CDR3 bases: TGTGCCAGCAGTGGACCCGAGGGCGAGCAGTACTTC.

J is TRBJ2-2 and V is TRBV18; D call uncertain. Germline-derived CDR1 and CDR2 are KGHSH and LQKENI. The ends were cut back, 3 bases at V and 5 bases at J, with 4 bases in the middle. The CDR3 contains 12 residues. CDR3 sequence reads: CASSPRTGELFF. The CDR3 bases are TGTGCCAGCTCACCCCGTACCGGGGAGCTGTTTTTT.

This chain connects TRBV5-4 to TRBJ2-1; D call uncertain. This CDR3 spans 13 amino acids. Trimming left V 4 bases short and J 3 bases short, with 8 bases between. The germline CDR1 and CDR2 sequences are SGHNT and YYREEE (reference sequence). CDR3 DNA: TGTGCCAGCAGCCTAGGAAACTACAATGAGCAGTTCTTC. Its translation: CASSLGNYNEQFF.

The gene calls are TRBV27 and TRBJ2-3; the match to TRBD2 covers 9 bases. V dropped 0 bases and J dropped 5; count of bases not matched to a gene: 6. The CDR3 is made up of 16 amino acids. Germline V gene sequence: CDR1 MNHEY, CDR2 SMNVEV (reference sequence). The CDR3 bases are TGTGCCAGCAGTTTATCGACTAGCGGAGCAGTAGATACGCAGTATTTT. Translated: CASSLSTSGAVDTQYF.

This chain joins TRBV12-3 or TRBV12-4 and TRBJ1-2; D uncertain. V gave up 8 bases and J gave up 3 bases, with 13 bases separating them. This CDR3 has 13 amino acids. Here the CDR3 reads CASGSWRDYGYTF. CDR3 nucleotides: TGTGCCAGCGGTTCGTGGAGGGACTATGGCTACACCTTC.

The gene calls are TRBV5-1 and TRBJ1-4; D is possibly TRBD1 (6 bases). V lost 4 bases to trimming and J lost 7 bases, with 17 bases between them. This CDR3 is built from 15 residues. Germline V gene data show CDR1 as SGHRS and CDR2 as YFSETQ. The CDR3 DNA sequence: TGCGCCAGCAGCCCCGCAGGGGCGGGGGGTGAAAAACTGTTTTTT. Translation gives CASSPAGAGGEKLFF.

The genes are TRBV5-1 and TRBJ2-2; TRBD2 agrees at 9 bases. V shed 2 bases and J 5 bases; nucleotides not matched to a gene: 4. The CDR3 loop spans 15 amino acids. The germline gives CDR1 SGHRS, CDR2 YFSETQ. In DNA form, the CDR3 reads TGCGCCAGCAGCTTAGGACTAGCGTTGACCGGGGAGCTGTTTTTT. Translation gives CASSLGLALTGELFF.

This chain joins TRBV9 and TRBJ2-1, with TRBD1 identical over 8 bases. CDR3 length equals 16 residues. From germline, CDR1 is SGDLS and CDR2 YYNGEE. After removal of 4 bases from V and 4 bases from J, the junction contained 10 bases not matched to a gene. The CDR3 sequence: CASSPQGAQGYNEQFF. The CDR3 coding sequence is TGTGCCAGCAGCCCTCAGGGGGCGCAGGGGTACAATGAGCAGTTCTTC.

This CDR3 is CASSFGRGADYGYTF. CDR3 DNA: TGTGCCAGCAGCTTTGGTCGGGGGGCAGACTATGGCTACACCTTC. The chain employs TRBV11-1 and TRBJ1-2; D perhaps matches TRBD1 (6 bases). The ends were cut back, 3 bases at V and 3 bases at J, with 14 bases in the middle. CDR1 and CDR2 (germline): SGHAT, FQDESV (reference sequence). This CDR3 contains 15 residues.

This clone appeared once. The chain is built from TRBV9 and TRBJ2-4; tentative D call: TRBD1 (6 bases). Germline V lookup: CDR1 SGDLS, CDR2 YYNGEE. CDR3 size: 20 residues. Trimming pared 4 bases from V and 0 bases from J, leaving 26 bases between. CDR3: CASSPRGGVGEALAKNIQYF. The CDR3 nucleotides read TGTGCCAGCAGCCCCAGGGGCGGAGTTGGTGAGGCCCTAGCCAAAAACATTCAGTACTTC.

Concerning this clone itself: One end of the junction does not line up with germline, which may come from a read error. The rearrangement joins TRBV25-1 to TRBJ2-1; D perhaps matches TRBD1 (6 bases). Per germline, CDR1 MGHDK and CDR2 SYGVNS. This CDR3 comprises 15 residues. This CDR3 reads CASSEIKAGDNEQFF. CDR3 bases: TGTGCCAGCAGTGAAATCAAGGCTGGGGACAACGAGCAGTTCTTC.

This sequence joins TRBV4-1 and TRBJ2-1, with unresolved D. The CDR3 has 12 amino acids. Germline V CDR1 and CDR2: MGHRA, YSYEKL. V lost 2 bases and J lost 7, with 6 bases in between. DNA of the CDR3: TGCGCCAGCAGCCAAACGGAGAATGAGCAGTTCTTC. This translates into CASSQTENEQFF.

The V and J genes are TRBV7-2 and TRBJ1-4; a possible D gene is TRBD1 (5 bases). Trimming removed 1 base from V and 0 bases from J, with 6 bases in between. This CDR3 contains 15 residues. Germline V CDR1 and CDR2: SGHTA, FQGNSA. CDR3: CASSLGGTTNEKLFF. In nucleotides, the CDR3 is TGTGCCAGCAGCTTAGGGGGCACAACTAATGAAAAACTGTTTTTT.

V gene TRBV9 combines with J gene TRBJ1-2, with D unclear. V dropped 3 bases and J dropped 4 bases, with 10 bases sitting between them. Looked up from germline, CDR1 is SGDLS and CDR2 is YYNGEE. The CDR3 loop spans 13 amino acids. The CDR3 region is CASSGRGAYGYTF. CDR3 bases: TGTGCCAGCAGCGGTCGGGGTGCCTATGGCTACACCTTC. The variable domain in full, completed from reference TRBV9 and TRBJ1-2, reads DSGVTQTPKHLITATGQRVTLRCSPRSGDLSVYWYQQSLDQGLQFLIQYYNGEERAKGNILERFSAQQFPDLHSELNLSSLELGDSALYFCASSGRGAYGYTFGSGTRLTVV.

This chain links TRBV4-2 with TRBJ1-3, with D unresolved. Germline V gives CDR1 LGHNA, CDR2 YNFKEQ. The CDR3 is made up of 19 amino acids. V was pared by 0 bases and J by 0 bases, with 18 bases between. CDR3 sequence (DNA): TGTGCCAGCAGCCAAGATGTAATCGGGAATCGTCTCTCTGGAAACACCATATATTTT. Amino acids: CASSQDVIGNRLSGNTIYF.

The table lists this clone with a count of one. The chain employs TRBV12-3 or TRBV12-4 and TRBJ1-5, with 8 positions matching TRBD1. V gave up 6 bases and J gave up 5 bases; unmatched junction bases: 3. The CDR3 loop spans 13 amino acids. The chain's CDR3 is CASSRGPDQPQHF. DNA of the CDR3: TGTGCCAGCAGCAGGGGGCCCGATCAGCCCCAGCATTTT.

The chain uses TRBV18 and TRBJ1-1, with TRBD1 matching 7 bases. Germline trimming cut 6 bases from V and 5 bases from J; bases unmatched to any gene: 15. Germline V gene data show CDR1 as KGHSH and CDR2 as LQKENI. The CDR3 has 16 amino acids. CDR3 in DNA: TGTGCCAGCTCGCTCTCTTGGGACAGAGGAGGAACTGAAGCTTTCTTT. Translated, it gives CASSLSWDRGGTEAFF. The complete variable domain, with remaining parts taken from reference TRBV18 and TRBJ1-1, reads NAGVMQNPRHLVRRRGQEARLRCSPMKGHSHVYWYRQLPEEGLKFMVYLQKENIIDESGMPKERFSAEFPKEGPSILRIQQVVRGDSAAYFCASSLSWDRGGTEAFFGQGTRLTVV.

The J gene is TRBJ1-2, the V gene TRBV5-1; 7 bases are a match to TRBD1. The CDR3 length is 16 residues. The ends lost 4 bases at V and 14 bases at J; junction bases unmatched: 23. In germline, CDR1 is SGHRS, CDR2 YFSETQ. The CDR3 spells CASSLGLLPDRPRETF. The CDR3 region has the DNA TGCGCCAGCAGCCTGGGCCTACTACCGGACAGGCCTCGGGAGACCTTC.

V gene TRBV4-2 combines with J gene TRBJ1-4; 8 positions agree with TRBD1. CDR1 and CDR2 (germline): LGHNA, YNFKEQ. After removal of 2 bases from V and 8 bases from J, the junction contained 10 bases not matched to a gene. The CDR3 contains 16 residues. The CDR3 nucleotides read TGTGCCAGCAGCCAACCACTTACGACAGGGGCCGAAAAACTGTTTTTT. Translation: CASSQPLTTGAEKLFF.

In its sample, this clone was seen many times. The rearrangement links TRBV12-3 or TRBV12-4 to TRBJ2-7; 9 nucleotides match TRBD1. The CDR3 loop spans 13 amino acids. V lost 4 bases, J lost 2 bases, and 0 bases stayed unmatched. DNA for the CDR3: TGTGCCAGCAGTTGGGACAGGGCCTACGAGCAGTACTTC. Protein: CASSWDRAYEQYF.

The chain employs TRBV15 and TRBJ1-1; D not resolved. Germline V gives CDR1 LNHNV, CDR2 YYDKDF (reference sequence). Trimming stripped 4 bases from V and 8 bases from J, with 14 bases between. The CDR3 consists of 13 residues. Here the CDR3 reads CATSMRTASEAFF. The CDR3 region has the DNA TGTGCCACCAGCATGAGGACTGCCAGCGAAGCTTTCTTT.

This rearrangement joins TRBV3-1 (or the pseudogene TRBV3-2) to TRBJ1-4; D is unresolved. Germline V gene data show CDR1 as LGHDT and CDR2 as YNNKEL (reference sequence). This CDR3 contains 14 residues. Trimming removed 1 base from V and 5 bases from J, with 8 bases in between. DNA of the CDR3: TGTGCCAGCAGCCAAGCGGCGAGGAATGAAAAACTGTTTTTT. This sequence encodes CASSQAARNEKLFF.

The chain employs TRBV27 and TRBJ2-7; TRBD2 might be the D (6 bases). The CDR3 is 13 residues long. Germline lookup yields CDR1 MNHEY and CDR2 SMNVEV (reference sequence). V was pared by 10 bases and J by 0 bases, with 13 bases between. The CDR3 nucleotides are TGTGCCACTTCCCACGGGAGCTCCTACGAGCAGTACTTC. It translates to CATSHGSSYEQYF.